This T cell receptor beta chain was captured by sequencing in a study of T cells after yellow fever vaccination. TCRdb re-called the 5' RACE reads through MiXCR, storing one row per CDR3 protein. Of a few hundred thousand distinct CDR3 sequences listed, around 21% are singletons. Per the germline V gene, CDR1 is MNHEY and CDR2 is SVGEGT. Trimming stripped 6 bases from V and 7 bases from J, with 10 bases between. This CDR3 has 12 residues. The sample consisted of PBMCs, taken 15 days after the yellow fever booster vaccination. This rearrangement joins TRBV6-2 or TRBV6-3 to TRBJ2-1; D gene uncertain. This TCR was recovered from a young man who received the YFV17D yellow fever vaccine. The CDR3 sequence is CASRGVTNEQFF. The DNA of the CDR3 is TGTGCCAGCAGGGGTGTAACTAATGAGCAGTTCTTC.